This TCR beta chain was obtained from a study of CDR3 diversity in severe acne. This clonotype was seen ten or more times. TCRdb redid the calling of the PCR reads with MiXCR, one entry per CDR3 protein. Among over 100,000 distinct CDR3 sequences listed, 45% to 60% were seen once. The specimen was blood. The clonotype originates from a male donor with acne.

The CDR3 spells CASSALFVGGYTDTQYF. Here the CDR3 DNA reads TGTGCCAGCAGCGCGCTTTTCGTCGGGGGGTACACAGATACGCAGTATTTT. The chain carries TRBV7-9 and TRBJ2-3; 7 bases map to TRBD2. CDR1 is SEHNR, CDR2 FQNEAQ, per germline (reference sequence). With 5 bases clipped from V and 2 bases from J, the junction kept 13 bases outside the gene matches. The CDR3 length is 17 residues. The full variable domain, in which reference TRBV7-9 and TRBJ2-3 provide the parts outside the CDR3, is DTGVSQNPRHKITKRGQNVTFRCDPISEHNRLYWYRQTLGQGPEFLTYFQNEAQLEKSRLLSDRFSAERPKGSFSTLEIQRTEQGDSAMYLCASSALFVGGYTDTQYFGPGTRLTVL.